This TCR beta chain is from a study of cytomegalovirus exposure and HLA in healthy donors. Study findings and constraints: Cytomegalovirus status was reportedly diagnosed by the classifier with high specificity and sensitivity. A later analysis appeared to link common viral pathogens to several of the most significant clusters.

As for this clone: Its antigen is as yet unknown.

V gave up 6 bases and J gave up 0 bases; unmatched junction bases: 12. The V gene's germline CDR1 is MNHEY and CDR2 SMNVEV (reference sequence). The CDR3 loop spans 17 amino acids. Use of 60 Vbeta and 13 Jbeta primers characterized the PCR. Here immunoSEQ multiplex PCR was the method, and the copy in TCRdb shows in-frame clones only, minus some. The sample records 130,000 to 150,000 clones, roughly 80% being singletons. The sequencing sample was made of PBMCs. The chain carries TRBV27 and TRBJ2-3; TRBD1 matches 7 bases. This TCR came from a man aged 18 to 30 in good health and CMV-seronegative. The chain's CDR3 is CASRFLTGAASTDTQYF. The CDR3 DNA sequence: TGTGCCAGCAGATTCCTTACAGGGGCCGCAAGCACAGATACGCAGTATTTT.